A selection of T cell receptor beta chains follows, all from one sample in a study of cytomegalovirus exposure and HLA in healthy donors. Clones were read by immunoSEQ multiplex PCR, and TCRdb kept only the in-frame ones, dropping some. Here the sample spans under 200,000 clones, 65% to 90% being singletons. Material for sequencing was PBMCs. The receptor set was obtained from a man in his fifties or sixties in good health and CMV-seropositive. Each CDR3 is given with its conserved first and last residue. Each record gives: V gene, clone size, J gene, CDR3 length, D gene, CDR3 DNA, CDR3 protein. D genes are given only for firm matches. Where a row states a size, it is once, few, many or the class of an expanded clone; other rows omit it.

>TRBV6-1|NA|TRBJ1-2|14|TRBD1
TGTGCCAGCAGCCCAGGGGGCAAGAGGAATGGCTACACCTTC
CASSPGGKRNGYTF
>TRBV15|NA|TRBJ1-2|12|TRBD1
TGTGCCACCGCAGGGGGCAACTATGGCTACACCTTC
CATAGGNYGYTF
>TRBV7-3|NA|TRBJ2-5|13|TRBD1
TGTGCCAGCAGCCGGGGACAGCAAGAGACCCAGTACTTC
CASSRGQQETQYF
>TRBV7-9|NA|TRBJ2-7|12|NA
TGTGCCAGCAGCTTAGGCACAGAGGAGCAGTACTTC
CASSLGTEEQYF
>TRBV27|NA|TRBJ2-1|16|NA
TGTGCCAGCAGTTCCCTAGGTGCGGGGCACTTCAATGAGCAGTTCTTC
CASSSLGAGHFNEQFF
>TRBV11-1|once|TRBJ2-2|13|NA
TGTGCCAGCAGCCCAGGGGCCGCCGGGGAGCTGTTTTTT
CASSPGAAGELFF
>TRBV2|NA|TRBJ1-4|15|NA
TGTGCCAGCACCCTTGTCCAGGGGATGGGCGAAAAACTGTTTTTT
CASTLVQGMGEKLFF
>TRBV25-1|few|TRBJ2-5|14|NA
TGTGCCAGCAGTGTAGAGGAGGGTCAAGAGACCCAGTACTTC
CASSVEEGQETQYF
>TRBV9|NA|TRBJ2-1|19|TRBD2
TGTGCCAGCAGCGTAGGTAGCGGGATGGGGAGGAGCTCCTACAATGAGCAGTTCTTC
CASSVGSGMGRSSYNEQFF
>TRBV2|NA|TRBJ2-7|13|NA
TGTGCCAGCAGTGTGGTGGCAACCTACGAGCAGTACTTC
CASSVVATYEQYF
>TRBV28|NA|TRBJ1-1|16|NA
TGTGCCAGCAGCCCCGGACAGCAAATAGGGGACACTGAAGCTTTCTTT
CASSPGQQIGDTEAFF
>TRBV10-2|few|TRBJ1-2|13|TRBD1
TGCGCCAGCAGGCCACAGGGGGAAGGTGGCTACACCTTC
CASRPQGEGGYTF
>TRBV5-4|NA|TRBJ2-5|16|TRBD2
TGTGCCAGCAGCTTCGGACTAGCGGGGGGGTGGGAGACCCAGTACTTC
CASSFGLAGGWETQYF
>TRBV5-1|NA|TRBJ2-1|16|TRBD2
TGCGCCAGCACCAACCTCATTAGCGGGAGTTACAATGAGCAGTTCTTC
CASTNLISGSYNEQFF
>TRBV27|few|TRBJ1-5|15|NA
TGTGCCAGCAGCCCATATGGAGGTGGCAATCAGCCCCAGCATTTT
CASSPYGGGNQPQHF
>TRBV19|NA|TRBJ2-1|18|TRBD2
TGTGCCAGTAAATTAGCGGGAGGGCCTTCGAGCTCCTACAATGAGCAGTTCTTC
CASKLAGGPSSSYNEQFF
>TRBV14|NA|TRBJ2-3|18|TRBD2
TGTGCCAGCAGCGGGCGCGCCGGGAGGGTATCCGCCGCAGATACGCAGTATTTT
CASSGRAGRVSAADTQYF
>TRBV6-6|NA|TRBJ1-1|13|NA
TGTGCCAGCAAGGAGGTAAGAAGGGCTGAAGCTTTCTTT
CASKEVRRAEAFF
>TRBV6-5|NA|TRBJ1-3|15|NA
TGTGCCAGCAGCCCCACCGGGTCCTCTGGAAACACCATATATTTT
CASSPTGSSGNTIYF
>TRBV29-1|NA|TRBJ1-2|17|TRBD1
TGCAGCGTTGAAGCGGGGGACAGATTTAGCCGAAACTATGGCTACACCTTC
CSVEAGDRFSRNYGYTF
>TRBV7-3|NA|TRBJ2-2|14|NA
TGTGCCAGCAGCTTCCCCGGACTGCCCGGGGAGCTGTTTTTT
CASSFPGLPGELFF
>TRBV6-6|once|TRBJ2-5|14|TRBD2
TGTGCCAGCAGTGCCGGGGGGGCCCAAGAGACCCAGTACTTC
CASSAGGAQETQYF
>TRBV12-2|NA|TRBJ1-1|16|NA
TGTGCAAGTCGCTTAGCACAGGGGGTGGTGAACACTGAAGCTTTCTTT
CASRLAQGVVNTEAFF
>TRBV5-1|NA|TRBJ1-1|14|TRBD1
TGCGCCAGCAGCTTCCGACAGGGTTACACTGAAGCTTTCTTT
CASSFRQGYTEAFF
>TRBV4-1|NA|TRBJ1-3|15|NA
TGCGCCAGCAGCCAATCTCCAGGGTTAGGAAACACCATATATTTT
CASSQSPGLGNTIYF
>TRBV9|NA|TRBJ2-5|15|TRBD1
TGTGCCAGCAGCGTAGGGGGGACAGGGGGAGAGACCCAGTACTTC
CASSVGGTGGETQYF
>TRBV5-6|NA|TRBJ2-2|16|NA
TGTGCCAGCAGCTTGGTAGGTCAGGGCGCCACCGGGGAGCTGTTTTTT
CASSLVGQGATGELFF
>TRBV6-5|NA|TRBJ1-2|14|NA
TGTGCCAGCAGACCGCCGACAAATAACTATGGCTACACCTTC
CASRPPTNNYGYTF
>TRBV2|NA|TRBJ2-1|16|NA
TGTGCCAGCAAGGATTCGGAGCGGAGCTCCTACAATGAGCAGTTCTTC
CASKDSERSSYNEQFF
>TRBV19|NA|TRBJ2-3|14|TRBD2
TGTGCCAGTAGTATTGGGGCGGGAGCGGGTACGCAGTATTTT
CASSIGAGAGTQYF
>TRBV5-6|NA|TRBJ2-7|17|TRBD2
TGTGCCAGCAGCTTCTCCCCTATAGCGGGGGGTTCCTACGAGCAGTACTTC
CASSFSPIAGGSYEQYF
>TRBV5-6|NA|TRBJ1-6|17|NA
TGTGCCAGCAGCACCGGGACTATTCCGGCGGGTAATTCACCCCTCCACTTT
CASSTGTIPAGNSPLHF
>TRBV27|NA|TRBJ1-2|16|TRBD1
TGTGCCAGCAGTTACACAAGGACAGGGGGGTCCTATGGCTACACCTTC
CASSYTRTGGSYGYTF
>TRBV14|NA|TRBJ1-2|15|TRBD1
TGTGCCAGCAGCCGAACACCGGACAGGGGGCTTGGCTACACCTTC
CASSRTPDRGLGYTF
>TRBV5-4|NA|TRBJ2-7|12|NA
TGTGCCAGCAGCGGACTGGGTGAGGAGCAGTACTTC
CASSGLGEEQYF
>TRBV9|few|TRBJ2-5|16|TRBD1
TGTGCCAGCAGCGTAGCCCTGACAGGGATGCAAGAGACCCAGTACTTC
CASSVALTGMQETQYF
>TRBV28|NA|TRBJ2-2|16|NA
TGTGCCAGCACAGTTTTGACAGCTACGAACACCGGGGAGCTGTTTTTT
CASTVLTATNTGELFF
>TRBV10-3|NA|TRBJ2-5|12|NA
TGTGCCATCAGAGGCAGGGCTGAGACCCAGTACTTC
CAIRGRAETQYF
>TRBV5-1|NA|TRBJ1-1|16|TRBD1
TGCGCCAGCAGCTTTGGGGACAGGCTTGGAAACACTGAAGCTTTCTTT
CASSFGDRLGNTEAFF
>TRBV30|once|TRBJ1-2|16|NA
TGTGCCTGGAGTGTAGGGACACGGACCTGGGCGGATGGCTATACCTTC
CAWSVGTRTWADGYTF
>TRBV5-1|NA|TRBJ2-5|14|NA
TGCGCCAGCAGCTTGGTTCAGGGGCAAGAGACCCAGTACTTC
CASSLVQGQETQYF
>TRBV27|NA|TRBJ1-4|14|NA
TGTGCCAGCAGTTTCGGGGGGGCATATGAAAAACTGTTTTTT
CASSFGGAYEKLFF
>TRBV7-9|NA|TRBJ1-6|16|NA
TGTGCCAGCAGCCCCCCCCCGGGAGCGAGTAATTCACCCCTCCACTTT
CASSPPPGASNSPLHF
>TRBV2|NA|TRBJ1-5|14|NA
TGTGCCAGCAGTGAACAGGGATTGTTACGGCCCCAGCATTTT
CASSEQGLLRPQHF
>TRBV4-1|NA|TRBJ1-5|15|TRBD1
TGCGCCAGCAGCCAAGCCGCAGGGGGAAATCAGCCCCAGCATTTT
CASSQAAGGNQPQHF
>TRBV27|NA|TRBJ2-1|14|NA
TGTGCCAGCAGTTTCCTAGCCCCGGCCCCCAGGCAGTTCTTC
CASSFLAPAPRQFF
>TRBV11-3|NA|TRBJ2-3|15|TRBD1
TGTGCCAGCAGCTCACGGACAGGGATCACAGATACGCAGTATTTT
CASSSRTGITDTQYF
>TRBV4-3|NA|TRBJ1-6|18|NA
TGCGCCAGCAGCCAAGATAGTAATAGGGGTATAGGAAATTCACCCCTCCACTTT
CASSQDSNRGIGNSPLHF
>TRBV7-9|NA|TRBJ1-5|17|NA
TGTTCCAGCAGCCCCGACCAGGGTATTCGGGGGAATCAGCCCCAGCATTTT
CSSSPDQGIRGNQPQHF